This T cell receptor (beta chain) originates from a study of glioma-infiltrating T cells. Study conclusions and caveats: Gliomas, especially low-grade, showed above-expected tissue-blood divergence; non-neoplastic patients showed below. Tissue and blood shared very few CDR3 sequences.

TCR alpha and beta CDR3 regions were amplified from RNA using iRepertoire nested multiplex PCR. One-step reverse transcription and amplification started from approximately 100-400 ng of tissue mRNA or PBMC total RNA. TCRdb redid the calling of the multiplex PCR reads with MiXCR, one entry per CDR3 protein. The sample yields about 140,000 distinct CDR3 sequences, 35% to 50% seen once. CDR3 length: 17 amino acids. Germline V gene sequence: CDR1 MNHNS, CDR2 SASEGT. V lost 5 bases and J 6 bases, leaving 20 bases between the germline ends. Notes on this clonotype: What it recognizes is unknown.

The chain carries TRBV6-1 and TRBJ1-6; D is possibly TRBD1 (5 bases). The receptor was derived from a human donor with low-grade glioma or glioblastoma, undergoing nonglioma brain surgery, or in good health (not recorded which). What was sequenced was glioma tissue, nonneoplastic brain tissue, or PBMCs (not recorded which). This chain's CDR3 is CASSSPGIGNGNSPLHF. The CDR3 DNA sequence: TGTGCCAGCAGTTCGCCAGGGATAGGGAATGGTAATTCACCCCTCCACTTT.